The text below deals with one T cell receptor (beta chain). These data come from a study of blood T cell repertoires in COVID-19. Study overall: Collection of acute and convalescent COVID-19 samples took place in the United States, Italy and Spain. PBMCs, B-cell-depleted T cells, or T cells provided the cDNA or gDNA that made up the material.

Authors' processing steps: It was from reference gene primer amplification that nucleated cell counts were estimated. This table comes from immunoSEQ multiplex PCR, and its TCRdb copy is limited to in-frame clones, with some not included. Clone size and the V and J calls come from that table; the DNA yielded D and trimming. This table holds hundreds of thousands of clones, 88% found once. Trimming cost V 2 bases and J 3 bases, with 21 bases left between them. The CDR3 totals 17 residues. Germline CDR1 reads SGHTS; CDR2 reads YDEGEE. Specimen: peripheral blood. This TCR came from a woman aged 40 to 50 who had recovered from COVID-19. The J gene is TRBJ2-7, the V gene TRBV5-8; D not resolved. The CDR3 loop is CASSLPDTLNNNYEQYF. The CDR3 DNA sequence: TGTGCCAGCAGCTTACCAGACACGCTCAACAACAACTACGAGCAGTACTTC.